This T cell receptor beta chain emerged from a study of blood T cell repertoires in COVID-19. The V end was cut by 0 bases, the J end by 3 bases, with 15 bases between. The CDR3 runs to 16 residues. The germline V gene encodes CDR1 SGDLS and CDR2 YYNGEE. The protocol was immunoSEQ multiplex PCR, while the TCRdb copy is restricted to in-frame clones and leaves out a portion. The sample has 63,000 or so clones, 86% seen once. This receptor was obtained from an older man with active COVID-19. The chain recombines TRBV9 with TRBJ1-1; no firm D call. Sequencing was done on a sample of peripheral blood. The CDR3 here is CASSVGNPGWDTEAFF. CDR3 in DNA: TGTGCCAGCAGCGTAGGGAACCCCGGGTGGGACACTGAAGCTTTCTTT.